This T cell receptor (beta chain) was profiled in a study of shared clonotypes between healthy human individuals. This clone was recorded once. Different DNA sequences within this sample yield the same CDR3. The CDR3 runs to 12 residues. From germline, CDR1 is SNHLY and CDR2 FYNNEI. V lost 3 bases to trimming and J lost 2 bases, with 5 bases between them. Only in-frame clones appear in the TCRdb table, and some are missing; sequencing was by immunoSEQ multiplex PCR. The table has more than 2 million clones, under 97% seen once. Sequences were obtained from naive CD4+ T cells sorted from blood. Subset defined: CD45RA+ positively selected. The origin of this receptor is a man in his late teens or twenties in good health. The chain combines TRBV2 with TRBJ2-7, with D possibly TRBD2 on 5 matching bases. This chain's CDR3 is CASSEEAYEQYF. In DNA form, the CDR3 reads TGTGCCAGCAGTGAGGAGGCCTACGAGCAGTACTTC.